Below, 10 T cell receptor beta chains from the same sample are listed, as sequenced in a study of T cell repertoires in cytomegalovirus infection. Their target antigens are unknown. TCRdb ran MiXCR on the reads and lists one entry per CDR3 protein. The sample lists about 890,000 distinct CDR3 sequences; more than 25% were seen once. The sequencing used cultured CD8+ T cells from PBMCs, collected from culture after CMV antigen stimulation. These receptors were taken from a human donor in good health (CMV status not recorded). Some clones in this sample may be carry-over from other donors' samples.

The V and J genes are TRBV12-3 or TRBV12-4 and TRBJ2-1; D call uncertain. The CDR3 totals 15 residues. V lost 6 bases and J 3 bases, leaving 15 bases between the germline ends. CDR3 protein: CASSDTRLFYNEQFF. Here the CDR3 DNA reads TGTGCCAGCAGCGACACCCGACTCTTCTACAATGAGCAGTTCTTC.

CDR3 region: CSARLAGGFDEQFF. In DNA form, the CDR3 reads TGCAGTGCCCGACTAGCGGGGGGGTTCGATGAGCAGTTCTTC. The rearrangement links TRBV20-1 to TRBJ2-1, with 14 bases identical to TRBD2. From germline, CDR1 is DFQATT and CDR2 SNEGSKA (reference sequence). This CDR3 region has 14 residues. V gave up 6 bases and J gave up 8 bases; unmatched junction bases: 6.

There are many counts of this clonotype. This chain uses TRBV7-2 with TRBJ2-7, with TRBD2 identical over 8 bases. Germline values: CDR1 SGHTA, CDR2 FQGNSA. V was pared by 8 bases and J by 5 bases, with 11 bases of the junction left unmatched. The CDR3 has 14 amino acids. The CDR3 sequence is CASGEPGGRNEQYF. The CDR3, as DNA: TGTGCCAGCGGAGAACCGGGGGGGAGGAACGAGCAGTACTTC.

The rearrangement links TRBV4-2 to TRBJ2-7, with unresolved D. Germline V gene sequence: CDR1 LGHNA, CDR2 YNFKEQ. This CDR3 is 13 amino acids long. With 5 bases removed from V and 1 base from J, the gap between germline ends came to 9 bases. The CDR3: CASSTPHSYEQYF. As DNA, the CDR3 is TGTGCCAGCAGCACTCCACATTCCTACGAGCAGTACTTC.

The rearrangement uses TRBV7-6 and TRBJ1-6, with 8 nucleotides matching TRBD1. V shed 5 bases, J shed 9 bases, and the junction held 6 bases outside the gene matches. Germline V CDR1 and CDR2: SGHVS, FNYEAQ. This CDR3 has 14 amino acids. CDR3 coding DNA: TGTGCCAGCAGCCCGGACAGGGACCGTTCACCCCTCCACTTT. Encoded protein: CASSPDRDRSPLHF.

This clonotype appeared a few times. V gene TRBV11-1 combines with J gene TRBJ2-1; D unclear. The CDR3 covers 15 residues. V gave up 5 bases and J gave up 1 base, with 12 bases separating them. Germline values: CDR1 SGHAT, CDR2 FQDESV (reference sequence). In DNA form, the CDR3 reads TGTGCCAGCAGCCCCTTCCGGGTGTCCTACAATGAGCAGTTCTTC. It encodes CASSPFRVSYNEQFF.

As regards this clonotype: A much larger clone differs by one base, so this may be a read error. The genes are TRBV7-3 and TRBJ2-2, with TRBD1 matching over 10 bases. Germline lookup yields CDR1 SGHTA and CDR2 FQGTGA. CDR3 length equals 17 residues. The CDR3 DNA follows: TGTACCAGCAGCTCCCCTCGGACAGGGGGGAACACCGGGGAGCTGTTTTTT. Translation: CTSSSPRTGGNTGELFF.

J is TRBJ1-6 and V is TRBV7-3, with D tentatively TRBD1 (5 bases). Germline V CDR1 and CDR2: SGHTA, FQGTGA. The CDR3 is 15 amino acids. Trimming removed 5 bases from V and 5 bases from J, with 13 bases in between. For the CDR3, the DNA is TGTGCCAGCAGCCAAGGGACCTTTCATAATTCACCCCTCCACTTT. This translates into CASSQGTFHNSPLHF.

This clonotype was observed many times. The chain carries TRBV7-6 and TRBJ2-1; 10 positions agree with TRBD1. Germline V gene sequence: CDR1 SGHVS, CDR2 FNYEAQ. The length of the CDR3 is 15 residues. The junction had 7 bases not matched to a gene; V was cut back by 4 bases and J by 7 bases. The chain's CDR3 is CASSSVPGQGNEQFF. In nucleotides, the CDR3 is TGTGCCAGCAGCTCCGTCCCGGGACAGGGGAATGAGCAGTTCTTC.

This clonotype was detected ten times or more. The chain is built from TRBV7-2 and TRBJ2-7; TRBD1 matches at 9 bases. The germline CDR1 and CDR2 sequences are SGHTA and FQGNSA. Trimming took 5 bases from V and 4 from J; bases not matched to a gene: 6. This CDR3 is 14 amino acids long. CDR3 sequence: CASSRGQGGYEQYF. In nucleotides, the CDR3 is TGTGCCAGCAGCAGGGGACAGGGAGGATACGAGCAGTACTTC.